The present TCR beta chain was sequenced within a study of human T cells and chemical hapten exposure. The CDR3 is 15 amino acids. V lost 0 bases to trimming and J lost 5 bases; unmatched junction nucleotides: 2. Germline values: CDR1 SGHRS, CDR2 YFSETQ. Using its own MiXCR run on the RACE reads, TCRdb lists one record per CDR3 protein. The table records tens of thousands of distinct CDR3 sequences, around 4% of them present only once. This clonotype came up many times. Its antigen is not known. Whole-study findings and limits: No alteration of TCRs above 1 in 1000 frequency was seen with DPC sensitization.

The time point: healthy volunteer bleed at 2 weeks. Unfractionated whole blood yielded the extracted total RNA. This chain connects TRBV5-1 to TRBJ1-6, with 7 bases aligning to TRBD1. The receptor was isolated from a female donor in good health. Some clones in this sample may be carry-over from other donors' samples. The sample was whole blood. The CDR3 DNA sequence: TGCGCCAGCAGCTTGGTCGGGACAGATAATTCACCCCTCCACTTT. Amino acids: CASSLVGTDNSPLHF.